Each of the 21 T cell receptor beta chains below was sequenced from the same sample in a study of T cells in narcolepsy. Measured with immunoSEQ multiplex PCR; TCRdb has only the in-frame clones, and not every one. This sample has under 40,000 clones, with roughly four fifths found just once. Sequencing used memory (CD45RA-) CD4+ T cells from blood. The receptors here all came from a human donor in good health.

The chain uses TRBV18 and TRBJ2-5; 8 bases agree with TRBD2. V dropped 5 bases and J dropped 4; count of bases not matched to a gene: 12. This CDR3 region has 16 residues. CDR1 KGHSH and CDR2 LQKENI come from the germline V gene. The CDR3 loop is CASSSNRGGRGETQYF. The DNA of the CDR3 is TGTGCCAGCTCATCCAACCGGGGGGGCCGGGGAGAGACCCAGTACTTC. Variable domain in full (rest from reference TRBV18 and TRBJ2-5): NAGVMQNPRHLVRRRGQEARLRCSPMKGHSHVYWYRQLPEEGLKFMVYLQKENIIDESGMPKERFSAEFPKEGPSILRIQQVVRGDSAAYFCASSSNRGGRGETQYFGPGTRLLVL.

The chain carries TRBV6-5 and TRBJ1-6; perhaps TRBD1 as D (5 bases). This CDR3 is 12 amino acids long. The V gene's germline CDR1 is MNHEY and CDR2 SVGAGI. Trimming took 8 bases from V and 10 from J, leaving 12 bases between them. The CDR3 reads CASGQGESPLHF. The CDR3, as DNA: TGTGCCAGCGGCCAGGGAGAATCACCCCTCCACTTT.

This clone showed up just once. The rearrangement links TRBV2 to TRBJ2-1, with 7 nucleotides matching TRBD2. Germline CDR1 and CDR2: SNHLY and FYNNEI. The CDR3 covers 14 residues. V lost 6 bases, J lost 7 bases, and 9 bases stayed unmatched. The DNA of the CDR3 is TGTGCCAGCAGCGGGGGGAGTTTGGGGAATGAGCAGTTCTTC. It yields the protein CASSGGSLGNEQFF.

The V and J genes are TRBV25-1 and TRBJ1-5, with D unresolved. Trimming shortened V by 1 base and J by 1 base, and 11 bases separated the two germline ends. Germline-derived CDR1 and CDR2 are MGHDK and SYGVNS. The CDR3 covers 16 residues. CDR3 residues: CASSESGILSNQPQHF. Written as DNA, the CDR3 is TGTGCCAGCAGTGAATCGGGCATTTTAAGCAATCAGCCCCAGCATTTT.

This sequence joins TRBV6-4 and TRBJ1-6; D may be TRBD1 (5 bases). V lost 5 bases to trimming and J lost 7 bases, with 12 bases between them. The CDR3 is 14 residues long. CDR1 MRHNA and CDR2 SNTAGT come from the germline V gene. CDR3 loop: CASSYLQGNSPLHF. The CDR3 coding sequence is TGTGCCAGCAGTTACCTGCAGGGAAATTCACCCCTCCACTTT.

CDR3 region: CSVLQGGRNGYTF. DNA of the CDR3: TGCAGCGTACTACAGGGAGGCAGAAATGGCTACACCTTC. This chain links TRBV29-1 with TRBJ1-2; a weak D match, TRBD1 (6 bases). The CDR3 is 13 amino acids. Trimming shortened V by 6 bases and J by 6 bases, and 17 bases separated the two germline ends. Germline V gene data show CDR1 as SQVTM and CDR2 as ANQGSEA.

The chain has TRBV7-2 and TRBJ2-5; the match to TRBD2 covers 14 bases. The V gene end was trimmed by 0 bases and the J gene end by 7 bases; junction bases not matched to a gene: 4. Germline V gene lookup returns CDR1 SGHTA and CDR2 FQGNSA. The CDR3 covers 16 residues. The CDR3 spells CASSLARLAGGPTQYF. For the CDR3, the DNA is TGTGCCAGCAGCTTAGCGAGACTAGCGGGGGGGCCGACCCAGTACTTC.

The rearrangement links TRBV18 to TRBJ1-2; D possibly corresponds to TRBD1 (5 bases). Germline CDR1 and CDR2: KGHSH and LQKENI. This CDR3 has 15 residues. Trimming removed 3 bases from V and 2 bases from J, with 13 bases in between. CDR3 amino acids: CASSPAGTVNYGYTF. The CDR3 DNA reads as TGTGCCAGCTCACCCGCCGGGACGGTCAACTATGGCTACACCTTC.

The rearrangement joins TRBV2 to TRBJ1-1; D is undetermined. CDR1 SNHLY and CDR2 FYNNEI come from the germline V gene. The CDR3 consists of 14 residues. The V end lost 7 bases, the J end lost 4 bases, and 16 bases lay between the germline ends. CDR3 in amino acids: CASTTVAEGTEAFF. DNA of the CDR3: TGTGCCAGCACCACGGTTGCAGAGGGCACTGAAGCTTTCTTT. Together with reference TRBV2 and TRBJ1-1, the CDR3 gives the full variable domain: EPEVTQTPSHQVTQMGQEVILRCVPISNHLYFYWYRQILGQKVEFLVSFYNNEISEKSEIFDDQFSVERPDGSNFTLKIRSTKLEDSAMYFCASTTVAEGTEAFFGQGTRLTVV.

The chain joins TRBV5-3 to TRBJ1-5; D is undetermined. TRBV5-3 has ORF status, its function being uncertain. The CDR3 has 14 amino acids. V lost 6 bases and J lost 0, with 10 bases in between. The CDR3, as DNA: TGTGCCAGAAACCGGACTTTTAGCAATCAGCCCCAGCATTTT. It encodes CARNRTFSNQPQHF.

This clone was observed a handful of times. This chain uses TRBV4-3 with TRBJ1-3, with a possible D match to TRBD1 (6 bases). CDR1 and CDR2 (germline): LGHNA, YSLEER. The CDR3 runs 21 residues. V lost 0 bases to trimming and J lost 0 bases, with 24 bases between them. The CDR3 bases are TGCGCCAGCAGCCAAGAAATCGGGGGCGAGGGAAGAATAAACTCTGGAAACACCATATATTTT. Translation gives CASSQEIGGEGRINSGNTIYF.

The chain uses TRBV18 and TRBJ1-1; TRBD1 is a possible D gene (6 bases). Germline loops: CDR1 KGHSH, CDR2 LQKENI. Trimming cost V 5 bases and J 8 bases, with 15 bases left between them. CDR3 size: 13 residues. CDR3 loop: CASSSGQKAEAFF. Here the CDR3 DNA reads TGTGCCAGCTCATCCGGACAGAAAGCCGAAGCTTTCTTT.

This clone showed up just once. The chain employs TRBV5-1 and TRBJ1-2, with TRBD1 as a possible D gene (6 bases). Looked up from germline, CDR1 is SGHRS and CDR2 is YFSETQ. This CDR3 contains 17 residues. V was pared by 2 bases and J by 4 bases, with 21 bases between. CDR3: CASSLIQQGRSSYGYTF. CDR3 coding DNA: TGCGCCAGCAGCTTAATTCAACAGGGAAGATCGTCCTATGGCTACACCTTC.

The chain is built from TRBV6-5 and TRBJ2-3; D is possibly TRBD2 (7 bases). Trimming pared 8 bases from V and 4 bases from J, leaving 16 bases between. The CDR3 sequence is 14 residues long. Germline V gives CDR1 MNHEY, CDR2 SVGAGI. The CDR3: CASATGTIADTQYF. The CDR3 DNA sequence: TGTGCCAGCGCAACAGGGACTATTGCAGATACGCAGTATTTT.

The chain links TRBV30 to TRBJ2-5, with 8 bases fitting TRBD2. This CDR3 is 14 amino acids long. The V and J ends lost 0 bases and 2 bases, in that order; junction bases with no gene match: 2. The germline CDR1 and CDR2 sequences are GTSNPN and SVGIG (reference sequence). The CDR3 bases are TGTGCCTGGAGTGTGGGGACTAGTCAAGAGACCCAGTACTTC. Translating it yields CAWSVGTSQETQYF. Full variable domain (outside the CDR3, taken from reference TRBV30 and TRBJ2-5): SQTIHQWPATLVQPVGSPLSLECTVEGTSNPNLYWYRQAAGRGLQLLFYSVGIGQISSEVPQNLSASRPQDRQFILSSKKLLLSDSGFYLCAWSVGTSQETQYFGPGTRLLVL.

This chain connects TRBV6-1 to TRBJ1-5; D not certain. The CDR3 consists of 12 residues. Trimming left V 6 bases short and J 6 bases short, with 9 bases between. The germline V gene has CDR1 MNHNS and CDR2 SASEGT. The CDR3 reads CASSLLFQPQHF. The CDR3 DNA reads TGTGCCAGCAGCCTTCTTTTTCAGCCCCAGCATTTT.

This clone has a single count. V is TRBV7-2 and J is TRBJ2-3; D is unresolved. CDR1 is SGHTA and CDR2 is FQGNSA in the germline V gene. The length of the CDR3 is 12 residues. Trimming pared 7 bases from V and 6 bases from J, leaving 11 bases between. This chain's CDR3 is CASNPTADTQYF. Here the CDR3 DNA reads TGTGCCAGCAACCCCACAGCGGATACGCAGTATTTT.

The gene calls are TRBV29-1 and TRBJ2-3; weak D call: TRBD1 (6 bases). This CDR3 has 14 amino acids. Germline V gene lookup returns CDR1 SQVTM and CDR2 ANQGSEA. V lost 6 bases, J lost 3 bases, and 16 bases lay in between. CDR3 loop: CSVVGDRLTDTQYF. The CDR3 nucleotides are TGCAGCGTGGTGGGCGACAGGTTAACAGATACGCAGTATTTT.

As for this clone: Different DNA sequences within this sample yield the same CDR3. This chain joins TRBV11-3 and TRBJ2-3; no clear D. The V and J ends lost 1 base and 0 bases respectively, with 11 bases between them. Germline CDR1 is SGHNT and CDR2 is YENEEA. The CDR3 length is 16 residues. In DNA form, the CDR3 reads TGTGCCAGCAGCTTAGGGCGCCGAGAAAGCACAGATACGCAGTATTTT. Translating it yields CASSLGRRESTDTQYF.

The rearrangement uses TRBV5-1 and TRBJ2-7; D gene uncertain. The germline CDR1 and CDR2 sequences are SGHRS and YFSETQ. The CDR3 runs to 14 residues. V lost 4 bases, J lost 0 bases, and 11 bases lay in between. CDR3 DNA: TGCGCCAGCAGCCCCGAGAGAATCTCCTACGAGCAGTACTTC. It translates to CASSPERISYEQYF.

The V call is TRBV19, the J call TRBJ2-2; TRBD1 agrees at 7 bases. This CDR3 has 15 residues. CDR1 is LNHDA, CDR2 SQIVND, per germline (reference sequence). The V segment lost 7 bases and the J segment 2 bases; nucleotides outside the gene matches: 7. The CDR3 spells CASIPGTVNTGELFF. The DNA for the CDR3 is TGTGCCAGTATCCCAGGGACAGTTAACACCGGGGAGCTGTTTTTT.